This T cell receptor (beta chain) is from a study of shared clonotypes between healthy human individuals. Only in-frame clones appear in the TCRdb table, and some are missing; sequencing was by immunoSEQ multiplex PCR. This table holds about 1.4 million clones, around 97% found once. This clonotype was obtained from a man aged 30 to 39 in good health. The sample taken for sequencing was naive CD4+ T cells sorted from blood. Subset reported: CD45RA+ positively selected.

Here the CDR3 DNA reads TGTGCCAGCAGCTTTAACCGACAGGGCAAGGAGACCCAGTACTTC. Residues: CASSFNRQGKETQYF. The chain links TRBV7-9 to TRBJ2-5, with 7 positions matching TRBD1. The CDR3 spans 15 residues. The junction had 9 bases not matched to a gene; V was cut back by 3 bases and J by 5 bases. Per germline, CDR1 SEHNR and CDR2 FQNEAQ (reference sequence).